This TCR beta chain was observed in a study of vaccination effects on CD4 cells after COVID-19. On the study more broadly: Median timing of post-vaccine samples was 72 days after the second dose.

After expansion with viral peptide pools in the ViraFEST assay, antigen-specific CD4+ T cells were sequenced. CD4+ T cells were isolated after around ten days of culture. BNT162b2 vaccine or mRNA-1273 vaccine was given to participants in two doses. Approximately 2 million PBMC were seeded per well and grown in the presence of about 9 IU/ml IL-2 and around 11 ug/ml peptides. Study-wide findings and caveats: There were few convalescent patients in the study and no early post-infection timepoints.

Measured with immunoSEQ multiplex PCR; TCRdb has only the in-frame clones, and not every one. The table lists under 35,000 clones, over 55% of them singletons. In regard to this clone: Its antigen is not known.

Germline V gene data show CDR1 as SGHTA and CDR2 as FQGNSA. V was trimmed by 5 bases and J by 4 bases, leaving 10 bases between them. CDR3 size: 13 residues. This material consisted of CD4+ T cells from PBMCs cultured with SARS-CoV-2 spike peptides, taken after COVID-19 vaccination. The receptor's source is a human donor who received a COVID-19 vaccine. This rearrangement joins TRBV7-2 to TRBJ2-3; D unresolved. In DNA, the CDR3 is TGTGCCAGCAGCCCCCATCCGTCAGATACGCAGTATTTT. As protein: CASSPHPSDTQYF.